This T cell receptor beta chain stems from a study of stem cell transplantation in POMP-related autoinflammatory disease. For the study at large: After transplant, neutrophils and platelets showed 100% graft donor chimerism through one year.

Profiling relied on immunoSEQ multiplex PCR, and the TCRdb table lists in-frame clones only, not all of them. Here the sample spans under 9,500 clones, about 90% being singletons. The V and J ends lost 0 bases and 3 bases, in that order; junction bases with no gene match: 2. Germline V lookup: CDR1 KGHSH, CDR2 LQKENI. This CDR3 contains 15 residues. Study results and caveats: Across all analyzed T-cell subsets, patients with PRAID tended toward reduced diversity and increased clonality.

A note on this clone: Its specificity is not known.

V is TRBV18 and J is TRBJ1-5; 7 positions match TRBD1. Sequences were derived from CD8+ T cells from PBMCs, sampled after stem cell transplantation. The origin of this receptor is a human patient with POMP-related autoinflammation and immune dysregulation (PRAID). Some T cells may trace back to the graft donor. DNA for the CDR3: TGTGCCAGCTCACCACCGGGACAGTACAATCAGCCCCAGCATTTT. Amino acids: CASSPPGQYNQPQHF.